The rows below give T cell receptor beta chains drawn from one sample of a study of blood T cell repertoires in COVID-19. Data came from immunoSEQ multiplex PCR; TCRdb stores just in-frame clones and leaves some out. The data contain 110,000 to 150,000 clones, about nine tenths of them singletons. The specimen sequenced was PBMCs or T cells enriched from blood (not recorded which). The receptors here all came from a man aged 50 to 60 who had recovered from COVID-19. CDR3s include the opening cysteine and the closing phenylalanine or tryptophan. The D gene is left open where the match is weak. For some rows the clone size is stated as once, few or many, or as a class when expanded; others skip it.

J gene	clone size	D gene	V gene	CDR3 DNA	CDR3 protein
TRBJ1-2	NA	NA	TRBV18	TGTGCCAGCTCGCCCGGGACTGCGGAAGGCTGGGACTTC	CASSPGTAEGWDF
TRBJ2-7	NA	NA	TRBV28	TGTGCCAGCAGTCCACCGACAGGGAGGTCGCAGTACTTC	CASSPPTGRSQYF
TRBJ1-1	NA	NA	TRBV9	TGTGCCAGCAGCGTAGACACGGAGGTAGGAGCTTTCTTT	CASSVDTEVGAFF
TRBJ1-1	NA	TRBD1	TRBV15	TGTGCCACCAGCGCACCCAGGGGGCAGGGGATGAACACTGAAGCTTTCTTT	CATSAPRGQGMNTEAFF
TRBJ2-2	NA	TRBD1	TRBV3-1/TRBV3-2	TGTGCCAGCAGCCCCGACAGGGCTTTGTCCGGGGAGCTGTTTTTT	CASSPDRALSGELFF
TRBJ2-6	NA	NA	TRBV6-2/TRBV6-3	TGTGCCAGCAGTTTAGTCTCTGGGGCCAACGTCCTGACTTTC	CASSLVSGANVLTF
TRBJ2-7	NA	TRBD1	TRBV7-2	TGTGCCAGCAGCTTAGCGACAGGGGGCCGCGAGCAGTACTTC	CASSLATGGREQYF
TRBJ1-3	NA	TRBD1	TRBV9	TGTGCCAGCAGCGTAGGACAGGGGCAAAACACCATATATTTT	CASSVGQGQNTIYF
TRBJ2-2	NA	NA	TRBV6-4	TGTGCCAGCAGTCCTAGCATGAACACCGGGGAGCTGTTTTTT	CASSPSMNTGELFF
TRBJ2-7	NA	NA	TRBV6-5	TGTGCCAGCAGCTTCGACATAGACTACGAGCAGTACTTC	CASSFDIDYEQYF
TRBJ2-1	once	TRBD2	TRBV5-1	TGCGCCAGCAGCTTAGTTAGCGGGAGATCTTACAATGAGCAGTTCTTC	CASSLVSGRSYNEQFF
TRBJ1-5	NA	NA	TRBV10-3	TGTGCCATCAGTGATGAGGGTTGGGGCAATCAGCCCCAGCATTTT	CAISDEGWGNQPQHF
TRBJ1-4	NA	TRBD1	TRBV18	TGTGCCAGCTCCCGCAACAGGGGCGCCGATGAAAAACTGTTTTTT	CASSRNRGADEKLFF
TRBJ1-1	NA	NA	TRBV7-2	TGTGCCAGCAGCTTTGCAACTCACACTGAAGCTTTCTTT	CASSFATHTEAFF
TRBJ1-2	NA	TRBD1	TRBV30	TGTGCCTGGAGTACCAGGACAGGGACTGGCTACACCTTC	CAWSTRTGTGYTF
TRBJ2-5	few	NA	TRBV18	TGTGCCAGCTCACCAAGACAAGGAGAGACCCAGTACTTC	CASSPRQGETQYF
TRBJ1-5	few	NA	TRBV4-1	TGCGCCAGCAGCCAAGAAGGACGGAGGGCAGGGCAGCCCCAGCATTTT	CASSQEGRRAGQPQHF
TRBJ2-5	once	NA	TRBV5-1	TGCGCCAGCAGCTTGGACGGGAGCGGTGAAGAGACCCAGTACTTC	CASSLDGSGEETQYF
TRBJ2-1	medium-sized	NA	TRBV27	TGTGCCAGCAGTTTAACAGATCCCTACAATGAGCAGTTCTTC	CASSLTDPYNEQFF
TRBJ1-2	NA	NA	TRBV4-3	TGCGCCAGCAGCCAAGACAGGTCTGGCTATGGCTACACCTTC	CASSQDRSGYGYTF
TRBJ2-6	NA	TRBD1	TRBV11-2	TGTGCCAGCAGCTTAAAGTCGGGACAGGGGAGTGGGGCCAACGTCCTGACTTTC	CASSLKSGQGSGANVLTF
TRBJ2-3	NA	NA	TRBV9	TGTGCCAGCAGCGTAGGGGGGCCCAGCACAGATACGCAGTATTTT	CASSVGGPSTDTQYF
TRBJ1-2	NA	TRBD1	TRBV25-1	TGTGCCAGCAAGACAGGGGGCCATGGCTACACCTTC	CASKTGGHGYTF
TRBJ2-7	NA	NA	TRBV18	TGTGCCAGCTCACCCCCGGGTTCCGACGAGCAGTACTTC	CASSPPGSDEQYF
TRBJ2-7	NA	TRBD2	TRBV14	TGTGCCAGCAGCCAACGAAGGACTAGCGGAGTCATATACGAGCAGTACTTC	CASSQRRTSGVIYEQYF
TRBJ1-6	NA	TRBD1	TRBV7-2	TGTGCCAGCAGCATAGGGACAGATAATTCACCCCTCCACTTT	CASSIGTDNSPLHF
TRBJ2-1	NA	TRBD2	TRBV4-2	TGTGCCAGCAGCCAAGATAACACTAGCGGGAATCAGCAGTTCTTC	CASSQDNTSGNQQFF
TRBJ1-2	NA	TRBD1	TRBV18	TGTGCCAGCTCACCTCGGGGGGGACAGATCTATGGCTACACCTTC	CASSPRGGQIYGYTF
TRBJ2-3	NA	NA	TRBV15	TGTGCCACCAGCAGAGGAGGGGGAGTCGGCACAGATACGCAGTATTTT	CATSRGGGVGTDTQYF
TRBJ1-2	NA	NA	TRBV7-2	TGTGCCAGCAGTCAATGGGTGGGGGCCTATGGCTACACCTTC	CASSQWVGAYGYTF
TRBJ2-3	NA	TRBD2	TRBV19	TGTGCCAGTAGTATCGGACTAGCAGTGTCAGATACGCAGTATTTT	CASSIGLAVSDTQYF
TRBJ1-6	NA	NA	TRBV7-2	TGTGCCAGCAGCTTAGTAGGCGGCTACTCCTATAATTCACCCCTCCACTTT	CASSLVGGYSYNSPLHF
TRBJ1-1	NA	NA	TRBV9	TGTGCCAGCAGCCGCCTATCCGGCACTGAAGCTTTCTTT	CASSRLSGTEAFF
TRBJ1-6	once	NA	TRBV18	TGTGCCAGCTCACCAAACAGGGTCGAAAATTCACCCCTCCACTTT	CASSPNRVENSPLHF
TRBJ1-2	NA	TRBD1	TRBV10-1	TGCGCCAGCAGTGAGTCGACAGGGAATGGCTACACCTTC	CASSESTGNGYTF
TRBJ2-3	NA	NA	TRBV7-9	TGTGCCAGCAGCTTTTATAGAAGCCAGGCAGATACGCAGTATTTT	CASSFYRSQADTQYF
TRBJ1-5	NA	TRBD1	TRBV7-8	TGTGCCAGCAGCTTTCAGGGGGCACCGGGGACAGTTCGCAATCAGCCCCAGCATTTT	CASSFQGAPGTVRNQPQHF
TRBJ1-6	NA	TRBD1	TRBV18	TGTGCCAGCGGGGAAAGGACAGGATCAGAACCCCTCCACTTT	CASGERTGSEPLHF
TRBJ2-4	once	TRBD1	TRBV27	TGTGCCAGCAGTCACCGGGACAGGGAGGACATTCAGTACTTC	CASSHRDREDIQYF
TRBJ1-2	NA	NA	TRBV9	TGTGCCAGCAGCGCAACCTCCGGGAGTAACTATGGCTACACCTTC	CASSATSGSNYGYTF
TRBJ2-3	few	NA	TRBV11-2	TGTGCCAGCAGCTCCAGGGGGTCTAGCGGGAGCACAGATACGCAGTATTTT	CASSSRGSSGSTDTQYF
TRBJ2-3	NA	TRBD2	TRBV7-9	TGTGCCAGCAGCTCACCTAGCGGGAGGGCCACAGATACGCAGTATTTT	CASSSPSGRATDTQYF
TRBJ1-2	NA	TRBD1	TRBV9	TGTGCCAGCAGCAAACAGGGGTTCAATGGCTACACCTTC	CASSKQGFNGYTF
TRBJ2-2	once	TRBD2	TRBV6-4	TGTGCCAGCAGTCCCCTAGCGGGAGCCCTCGGGGAGCTGTTTTTT	CASSPLAGALGELFF
TRBJ1-5	few	NA	TRBV7-8	TGTGCCAGCAGCCGAGACAGAAATAGCAATCAGCCCCAGCATTTT	CASSRDRNSNQPQHF
TRBJ2-7	NA	TRBD1	TRBV9	TGTGCCAGCAGCCAGACAGGGACCGCTAACGAGCAGTACTTC	CASSQTGTANEQYF